These 16 T cell receptor beta chains were all obtained from the same sample, sequenced in a study of blood T cells in healthy people across ages. Then a second PCR, running roughly 7 to 11 cycles, was carried out with a sample-barcoded 5' primer and a J-beta primer mix. Using its own MiXCR run on the 5' RACE reads, TCRdb lists one record per CDR3 protein. The data show hundreds of thousands of distinct CDR3 sequences, approximately 60% seen once. The material sequenced was blood. The receptors shown here come from a middle-aged man in good health.

CDR3 loop: CASSLIAGGGQPQHF. CDR3 DNA sequence: TGTGCCAGCAGCTTAATTGCCGGCGGAGGGCAGCCCCAGCATTTT. V is TRBV7-2 and J is TRBJ1-5; D not resolved. Per germline, CDR1 SGHTA and CDR2 FQGNSA. This CDR3 spans 15 amino acids. V dropped 2 bases and J dropped 7 bases, with 15 bases sitting between them.

The V gene is TRBV29-1, the J gene TRBJ2-5; no clear D. The better agreement between TRBJ2-1 and the DNA end casts doubt on the J call. Germline V gene lookup returns CDR1 SQVTM and CDR2 ANQGSEA. The CDR3 loop spans 12 amino acids. The CDR3 DNA is TGCAGCGTGGTCAAACAACAAGAGACCCAGTTCTTC. It yields the protein CSVVKQQETQFF.

The chain uses TRBV5-4 and TRBJ2-4; D might be TRBD1 or TRBD2, each matching 5 bases. Near its end, the DNA agrees better with TRBJ2-7, so the J call may be wrong. Germline CDR1 and CDR2: SGHNT and YYREEE (reference sequence). The length of the CDR3 is 15 residues. In DNA, the CDR3 is TGTGCCAGCAGCCCTACCCGGGACGGGAACTACGAGCAGTACTTC. It is translated as CASSPTRDGNYEQYF.

CDR3 residues: CASSQDKGEAEQYF. CDR3 in DNA: TGCGCCAGCAGCCAAGATAAGGGGGAGGCTGAGCAGTACTTC. The chain combines TRBV4-3 with TRBJ2-7; either TRBD1 or TRBD2 may supply D (6 bases each). The CDR3 length is 14 residues. Deletions cut 0 bases from V and 7 bases from J, with 13 bases between. Per the germline V gene, CDR1 is LGHNA and CDR2 is YSLEER.

Here the CDR3 reads CSAMSQGRRSSQYF. CDR3 nucleotides: TGCAGTGCTATGTCACAGGGAAGGAGAAGCAGTCAGTACTTC. This sequence joins TRBV20-1 and TRBJ2-7; D might be TRBD1 (6 bases). The CDR3 sequence is 14 residues long. V was shortened by 4 bases and J by 10 bases, with 23 bases between the two germline ends. Germline values: CDR1 DFQATT, CDR2 SNEGSKA (reference sequence).

The chain combines TRBV4-1 with TRBJ2-5; 10 nucleotides align to TRBD2. Germline V lookup: CDR1 MGHRA, CDR2 YSYEKL. The ends lost 2 bases at V and 2 bases at J; junction bases unmatched: 2. This CDR3 spans 15 amino acids. The DNA for the CDR3 is TGCGCCAGCAGCCAACTAGCGGGAGTTCAAGAGACCCAGTACTTC. Translation gives CASSQLAGVQETQYF.

This clonotype was detected a few times. The J gene is TRBJ2-5, the V gene TRBV12-3 or TRBV12-4; 11 positions agree with TRBD2. With V trimmed by 2 bases and J by 3 bases, 2 bases remained unmatched. The CDR3 runs 15 residues. CDR3 sequence reads: CASSLSTSGEETQYF. The CDR3 nucleotides read TGTGCCAGCAGTTTATCGACTAGCGGGGAAGAGACCCAGTACTTC.

This chain links TRBV20-1 with TRBJ1-5; D remains unclear. The V gene lost 0 bases and the J gene lost 5 bases, with 8 bases spanning the gap. The CDR3 is 13 amino acids. The germline V gene encodes CDR1 DFQATT and CDR2 SNEGSKA (reference sequence). This chain's CDR3 is CSARDPGDQPQHF. CDR3 nucleotide sequence: TGCAGTGCTAGAGATCCCGGGGATCAGCCCCAGCATTTT.

The V and J genes are TRBV7-2 and TRBJ2-7; no clear D gene. This CDR3 region has 15 residues. V gave up 1 base and J gave up 4 bases, with 14 bases separating them. Germline assignment: CDR1 SGHTA and CDR2 FQGNSA. CDR3: CASSLVLGSHYEQYF. The CDR3, as DNA: TGTGCCAGCAGCTTAGTCTTGGGTTCCCATTACGAGCAGTACTTC.

V gene TRBV27 combines with J gene TRBJ2-5; D possibly corresponds to TRBD1 (7 bases). This CDR3 comprises 15 residues. Trimming stripped 2 bases from V and 11 bases from J, with 21 bases between. Germline lookup yields CDR1 MNHEY and CDR2 SMNVEV (reference sequence). This CDR3 is CASSLKGQTSKGQYF. In DNA, the CDR3 is TGTGCCAGCAGTTTAAAGGGACAGACTAGTAAGGGGCAGTACTTC.

This clonotype was found a few times. The chain recombines TRBV7-3 with TRBJ2-3; D is undetermined. The V gene's germline CDR1 is SGHTA and CDR2 FQGTGA. The V end lost 4 bases, the J end lost 0 bases, and 5 bases lay between the germline ends. The CDR3 sequence is 13 residues long. The chain's CDR3 is CASSSFSTDTQYF. Here the CDR3 DNA reads TGTGCCAGCAGCTCTTTCAGCACAGATACGCAGTATTTT.

This chain links TRBV6-5 with TRBJ2-1, with TRBD1 identical over 10 bases. The CDR3 sequence is 15 residues long. With 4 bases clipped from V and 5 bases from J, the junction kept 5 bases outside the gene matches. Germline V CDR1 and CDR2: MNHEY, SVGAGI. CDR3 sequence (DNA): TGTGCCAGCAGTTGGGGACAGGGGCCTGACAATGAGCAGTTCTTC. Translated, it gives CASSWGQGPDNEQFF.

This chain's CDR3 is CASSHTWDRGRKETQYF. DNA for the CDR3: TGCGCCAGCAGCCATACTTGGGACAGGGGGCGGAAAGAGACCCAGTACTTC. The chain recombines TRBV4-1 with TRBJ2-5, with 12 bases matching TRBD1. Trimming took 3 bases from V and 3 from J; bases not matched to a gene: 8. The CDR3 has 17 amino acids. CDR1 and CDR2 from the germline V gene are MGHRA and YSYEKL.

This clonotype has a single count. The J gene is TRBJ2-2, the V gene TRBV28, with D hard to call. Trimming removed 2 bases from V and 0 bases from J, with 22 bases in between. The length of the CDR3 is 20 residues. Germline CDR1 MDHEN, CDR2 SYDVKM. Here the CDR3 reads CASSLEGPLNFLANTGELFF. The CDR3 region has the DNA TGTGCCAGCAGTTTAGAAGGGCCATTAAACTTTCTAGCGAACACCGGGGAGCTGTTTTTT. Variable domain in full (rest from reference TRBV28 and TRBJ2-2): DVKVTQSSRYLVKRTGEKVFLECVQDMDHENMFWYRQDPGLGLRLIYFSYDVKMKEKGDIPEGYSVSREKKERFSLILESASTNQTSMYLCASSLEGPLNFLANTGELFFGEGSRLTVL.

This clonotype has a count of ten or more. The chain has TRBV7-2 and TRBJ1-6; possible D gene TRBD1, 6 bases. Trimming shortened V by 5 bases and J by 9 bases, and 17 bases separated the two germline ends. The germline V gene encodes CDR1 SGHTA and CDR2 FQGNSA. This CDR3 comprises 15 residues. The CDR3 sequence: CASSPTGASGSPLHF. For the CDR3, the DNA is TGTGCCAGCAGCCCGACGGGGGCGTCAGGTTCACCCCTCCACTTT.

This clonotype was seen once. The V and J genes are TRBV5-5 and TRBJ2-7, with TRBD2 identical over 13 bases. This CDR3 contains 14 residues. Germline-derived CDR1 and CDR2 are SGHKS and YYEKEE (reference sequence). The J segment lost 4 bases and the V segment lost 7 bases, leaving 5 bases of the junction unmatched. DNA of the CDR3: TGTGCCAGCCACAGGACTAGCGGGAGTTACGAGCAGTACTTC. It codes for CASHRTSGSYEQYF.